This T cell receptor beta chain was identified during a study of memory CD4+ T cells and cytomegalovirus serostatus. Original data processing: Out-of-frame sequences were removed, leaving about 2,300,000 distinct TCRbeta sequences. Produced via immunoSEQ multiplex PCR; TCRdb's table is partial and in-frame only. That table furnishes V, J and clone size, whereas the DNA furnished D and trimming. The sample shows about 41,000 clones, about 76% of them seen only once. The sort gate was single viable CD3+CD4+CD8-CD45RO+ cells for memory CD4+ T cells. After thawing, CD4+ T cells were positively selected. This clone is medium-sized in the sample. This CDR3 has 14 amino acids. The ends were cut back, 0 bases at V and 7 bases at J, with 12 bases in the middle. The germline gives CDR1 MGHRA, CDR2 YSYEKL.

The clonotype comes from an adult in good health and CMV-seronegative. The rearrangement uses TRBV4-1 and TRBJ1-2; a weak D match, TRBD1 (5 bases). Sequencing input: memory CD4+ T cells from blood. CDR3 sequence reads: CASSQDGGFIGYTF. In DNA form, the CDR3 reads TGCGCCAGCAGCCAAGACGGGGGTTTTATTGGCTACACCTTC.